This TCR beta chain emerged from a study of cytomegalovirus exposure and HLA in healthy donors. This clone has a handful of counts. V lost 3 bases to trimming and J lost 4 bases, with 18 bases between them. This CDR3 spans 16 amino acids. In germline, CDR1 is SGHTA, CDR2 FQGNSA. PCR amplification relied on 60 Vbeta primers (plus 13 Jbeta primers). The method was immunoSEQ multiplex PCR; TCRdb's version includes in-frame clones alone and lacks a portion of them. The sample has roughly 98,000 clones; 81% are singletons. Input material: PBMCs. The sequence was obtained from a man aged 35 to 55 in good health and CMV-seronegative. V usage is TRBV7-2 and J usage is TRBJ1-1, with D perhaps matching TRBD1 (6 bases). The CDR3 protein is CASSFRGGNRGTEAFF. CDR3 coding DNA: TGTGCCAGCAGCTTTAGGGGGGGAAACAGAGGCACTGAAGCTTTCTTT. Full variable domain (missing parts from reference TRBV7-2 and TRBJ1-1): GAGVSQSPSNKVTEKGKDVELRCDPISGHTALYWYRQSLGQGLEFLIYFQGNSAPDKSGLPSDRFSAERTGGSVSTLTIQRTQQEDSAVYLCASSFRGGNRGTEAFFGQGTRLTVV.